The source of this T cell receptor (beta chain) is a study of cytomegalovirus exposure and HLA in healthy donors. Overall study context: Drawn from HLA-typed donors, tens of millions of unique TCRs were held in an early data release.

Primers: 60 Vbeta forward and 13 Jbeta reverse. Produced via immunoSEQ multiplex PCR; TCRdb's table is partial and in-frame only. Of 120,000 or so clones listed, 83% are singletons. Losses at the gene ends were 2 bases for V and 4 bases for J; bases not matched to a gene: 7. The germline V gene encodes CDR1 MDHEN and CDR2 SYDVKM. The CDR3 extends over 16 amino acids. The origin of this receptor is a man aged 18 to 30 in good health and CMV-seropositive. The J gene is TRBJ1-3, the V gene TRBV28, with 8 nucleotides matching TRBD1. Sequences were obtained from PBMCs. The CDR3 is CASSLKRGQAGNTIYF. The CDR3 DNA reads as TGTGCCAGCAGTTTAAAGAGGGGACAGGCCGGAAACACCATATATTTT. Filled out from reference TRBV28 and TRBJ1-3, the complete variable domain reads DVKVTQSSRYLVKRTGEKVFLECVQDMDHENMFWYRQDPGLGLRLIYFSYDVKMKEKGDIPEGYSVSREKKERFSLILESASTNQTSMYLCASSLKRGQAGNTIYFGEGSWLTVV.